These 10 T cell receptor beta chains came from one sample sequenced in a study of radiation and T cells in renal cell carcinoma. Time point meaning: baseline pretreatment blood. Treatment denoted: 15 Gy SBRT to primary tumor, nephrectomy 4 weeks later. Some clones are missing from TCRdb's copy, which holds only in-frame ones; the method was immunoSEQ multiplex PCR. The table has approximately 140,000 clones, over 80% seen once. Sequenced material: blood, taken from a patient whose treatment included radiotherapy and nephrectomy. These receptors all come from a woman between 45 and 65 years old with renal cell carcinoma.

This clone was counted between two and nine times. V gene TRBV2 combines with J gene TRBJ1-2; unclear D gene. This CDR3 has 12 amino acids. Germline CDR1 is SNHLY and CDR2 is FYNNEI. V gave up 1 base and J gave up 4 bases, with 4 bases separating them. The DNA of the CDR3 is TGTGCCAGCAGTGAAGGATTCTATGGCTACACCTTC. This translates into CASSEGFYGYTF.

V is TRBV5-6 and J is TRBJ2-7; 10 bases are shared with TRBD2. Trimming took 3 bases from V and 0 from J; bases not matched to a gene: 9. The CDR3 spans 17 residues. Germline V gene lookup returns CDR1 SGHDT and CDR2 YYEEEE. The CDR3, as DNA: TGTGCCAGCAGCTCCTACTTTAGCGGGGGGTTCTCCTACGAGCAGTACTTC. Its translation is CASSSYFSGGFSYEQYF. The full variable domain, in which reference TRBV5-6 and TRBJ2-7 provide the parts outside the CDR3, is DAGVTQSPTHLIKTRGQQVTLRCSPKSGHDTVSWYQQALGQGPQFIFQYYEEEERQRGNFPDRFSGHQFPNYSSELNVNALLLGDSALYLCASSSYFSGGFSYEQYFGPGTRLTVT.

The chain couples TRBV11-2 to TRBJ2-7; D gene uncertain. Germline V gene lookup returns CDR1 SGHAT and CDR2 FQNNGV. The CDR3 consists of 12 residues. The germline V and J ends were trimmed by 6 bases and 5 bases, with 11 bases remaining between them. The CDR3 sequence: CASSYYTHEQYF. In nucleotides, the CDR3 is TGTGCCAGCAGTTATTATACCCACGAGCAGTACTTC.

This clone was counted only a few times. The chain joins TRBV19 to TRBJ2-5; D is unresolved. V was trimmed by 6 bases and J by 4 bases, leaving 12 bases between them. The CDR3 is 13 amino acids. CDR1 and CDR2 (germline): LNHDA, SQIVND (reference sequence). As DNA, the CDR3 is TGTGCCAGTAGGCTGGAAGGGCGAGAGACCCAGTACTTC. It yields the protein CASRLEGRETQYF.

The V gene is TRBV28, the J gene TRBJ2-7; a weak D match, TRBD2 (6 bases). V dropped 7 bases and J dropped 5 bases, with 15 bases sitting between them. Germline V gene data show CDR1 as MDHEN and CDR2 as SYDVKM. The CDR3 is made up of 13 amino acids. The CDR3 region is CASTSGTPNEQYF. CDR3 in DNA: TGTGCCAGCACCTCGGGGACTCCCAACGAGCAGTACTTC. The whole variable domain, filled in from reference TRBV28 and TRBJ2-7, reads DVKVTQSSRYLVKRTGEKVFLECVQDMDHENMFWYRQDPGLGLRLIYFSYDVKMKEKGDIPEGYSVSREKKERFSLILESASTNQTSMYLCASTSGTPNEQYFGPGTRLTVT.

About this clone itself: A much more abundant neighbour one base away suggests this may be a read error. The chain combines TRBV7-2 with TRBJ2-5; D call uncertain. V was pared by 5 bases and J by 1 base, with 2 bases between. Germline CDR1 is SGHTA and CDR2 is FQGNSA. The CDR3 runs 11 residues. The CDR3 coding sequence is TGTGCCAGCAGCGCCCAAGAGACCCAGTACTTC. It yields the protein CASSAQETQYF. The variable domain in full, completed from reference TRBV7-2 and TRBJ2-5, reads GAGVSQSPSNKVTEKGKDVELRCDPISGHTALYWYRQSLGQGLEFLIYFQGNSAPDKSGLPSDRFSAERTGGSVSTLTIQRTQQEDSAVYLCASSAQETQYFGPGTRLLVL.

The chain combines TRBV10-1 with TRBJ2-7, with D unclear. V was trimmed by 4 bases and J by 2 bases, leaving 6 bases between them. This CDR3 is built from 12 residues. Germline CDR1 and CDR2: WNHNN and SYGVQD (reference sequence). In nucleotides, the CDR3 is TGCGCCAGCAGTGGGTCCACCTACGAGCAGTACTTC. Amino acids: CASSGSTYEQYF.

The chain combines TRBV6-1 with TRBJ1-1, with D perhaps TRBD1 (5 bases). The CDR3 has 14 residues. Germline V lookup: CDR1 MNHNS, CDR2 SASEGT. Trimming pared 5 bases from V and 1 base from J, leaving 11 bases between. The CDR3 is CASSRQLGNTEAFF. Written as DNA, the CDR3 is TGTGCCAGCAGTCGACAGTTGGGGAACACTGAAGCTTTCTTT.

The chain combines TRBV7-8 with TRBJ1-5; 7 bases map to TRBD1. CDR1 SGHVS and CDR2 FQNEAQ come from the germline V gene. The CDR3 consists of 15 residues. The ends lost 5 bases at V and 10 bases at J; junction bases unmatched: 14. CDR3 sequence reads: CASSGDWGQRVPQHF. The CDR3 DNA reads as TGTGCCAGCAGCGGCGACTGGGGACAGAGAGTACCCCAGCATTTT.

With respect to this clone: A junction end diverges from the germline sequence, so it may reflect a read error. The chain employs TRBV5-4 and TRBJ2-6; 10 bases map to TRBD1. Per germline, CDR1 SGHNT and CDR2 YYREEE (reference sequence). This CDR3 is 17 amino acids long. The CDR3 is CASSRGTGETGANVLTF. DNA of the CDR3: TGCGCCAGCAGCCGCGGGACAGGGGAAACTGGGGCCAACGTCCTGACTTTC.